These 20 T cell receptor beta chains originate from one sample sequenced in a study of blood T cell repertoires in COVID-19. Assay used: immunoSEQ multiplex PCR; TCRdb lists only in-frame clones, some missing. There are about 170,000 clones in the sample; 84% occur only once, and roughly 2.6% lies in the top ten. Sequencing was performed on peripheral blood. The receptors were gathered from a human donor with acute or convalescent COVID-19. The donor label of this sample is uncertain.

This clone occurred a few times. The CDR3 here is CASSLSDSLYQPQHF. The CDR3 DNA is TGTGCCAGCAGCTTAAGTGACAGCCTTTATCAGCCCCAGCATTTT. V gene TRBV7-9 combines with J gene TRBJ1-5; D may be TRBD1 (5 bases). The CDR3 loop spans 15 amino acids. V was clipped by 2 bases and J by 5 bases, with 13 bases between them. Germline lookup yields CDR1 SEHNR and CDR2 FQNEAQ (reference sequence).

V usage is TRBV20-1 and J usage is TRBJ2-3; the match to TRBD1 covers 8 bases. Germline CDR1 reads DFQATT; CDR2 reads SNEGSKA (reference sequence). Trimming removed 3 bases from V and 0 bases from J; junction bases left unmatched: 8. This CDR3 has 16 residues. For the CDR3, the DNA is TGCAGTGCTAGTCCCCCGGGACAGGCTAGCACAGATACGCAGTATTTT. The encoded protein is CSASPPGQASTDTQYF.

The chain is built from TRBV6-1 and TRBJ2-1, with D possibly matching TRBD2 (5 bases). Germline V gene data show CDR1 as MNHNS and CDR2 as SASEGT. The CDR3 length is 15 residues. V gave up 4 bases and J gave up 3 bases, with 13 bases separating them. CDR3 in amino acids: CASSGYGGLYNEQFF. The DNA of the CDR3 is TGTGCCAGCAGTGGGTACGGCGGGCTCTACAATGAGCAGTTCTTC.

The gene calls are TRBV25-1 and TRBJ2-7; the match to TRBD2 covers 9 bases. V lost 3 bases and J lost 2; bases outside the gene matches: 5. The CDR3 runs 15 residues. CDR1 MGHDK and CDR2 SYGVNS come from the germline V gene. The CDR3 nucleotides are TGTGCCAGCAGTGACCCGCGGGAGGGTCCCTACGAGCAGTACTTC. This gives the protein CASSDPREGPYEQYF.

The genes are TRBV10-1 and TRBJ1-6; 7 nucleotides match TRBD1. There are 15 residues in the CDR3. V lost 8 bases, J lost 6 bases, and 10 bases stayed unmatched. The V gene's germline CDR1 is WNHNN and CDR2 SYGVQD (reference sequence). CDR3 sequence: CASAQDRVANSPLHF. In nucleotides, the CDR3 is TGCGCCAGCGCCCAAGACAGGGTGGCTAATTCACCCCTCCACTTT.

The chain employs TRBV5-1 and TRBJ2-7; 9 bases line up with TRBD1. Trimming cost V 2 bases and J 12 bases; bases outside gene matches: 6. The CDR3 runs to 12 residues. The germline V gene has CDR1 SGHRS and CDR2 YFSETQ. CDR3 nucleotide sequence: TGCGCCAGCAGCTTACCCGGGACAGGGTGGTACTTC. Translating it yields CASSLPGTGWYF.

This chain links TRBV5-6 with TRBJ2-7; a possible D gene is TRBD1 (5 bases). The CDR3 covers 14 residues. Germline-derived CDR1 and CDR2 are SGHDT and YYEEEE. Between the trimmed V and J ends, which lost 6 bases and 3 bases, there was a span of 16 bases. In nucleotides, the CDR3 is TGTGCCAGCAAAAGGTGGCAGGGTGTCTACGAGCAGTACTTC. Translated: CASKRWQGVYEQYF.

This clone came up once. The V gene is TRBV3-1 (or the pseudogene TRBV3-2), the J gene TRBJ2-1; D is perhaps TRBD2 (5 bases). The CDR3 is 15 amino acids. V lost 6 bases and J lost 1, with 13 bases in between. Germline CDR1 LGHDT, CDR2 YNNKEL (reference sequence). The CDR3 protein is CASSPLGGSYNEQFF. CDR3 bases: TGTGCCAGCAGTCCCCTCGGCGGGTCCTACAATGAGCAGTTCTTC.

The genes are TRBV7-8 and TRBJ1-1; no clear D. This CDR3 is built from 16 residues. The V end lost 5 bases, the J end lost 0 bases, and 16 bases lay between the germline ends. From germline, CDR1 is SGHVS and CDR2 FQNEAQ. CDR3 bases: TGTGCCAGCAGCGAGGGAATAACGGACTTGAACACTGAAGCTTTCTTT. Its protein is CASSEGITDLNTEAFF.

The rearrangement joins TRBV4-2 to TRBJ1-3; 9 nucleotides agree with TRBD1. There are 15 residues in the CDR3. Germline CDR1 reads LGHNA; CDR2 reads YNFKEQ. V lost 4 bases, J lost 2 bases, and 3 bases stayed unmatched. Here the CDR3 reads CASSPRTGAGNTIYF. CDR3 bases: TGTGCCAGCAGCCCCCGGACAGGGGCTGGAAACACCATATATTTT.

The CDR3 is CASSVDQGTEAFF. Here the CDR3 DNA reads TGTGCCAGCAGCGTTGACCAGGGGACTGAAGCTTTCTTT. The chain couples TRBV9 to TRBJ1-1; the D gene is possibly TRBD1 (6 bases). Trimming removed 2 bases at V and 5 bases at J, with 10 bases between. Germline CDR1 and CDR2: SGDLS and YYNGEE. This CDR3 comprises 13 residues.

The chain recombines TRBV3-1 (or the pseudogene TRBV3-2) with TRBJ2-7; 8 bases align to TRBD1. The length of the CDR3 is 17 residues. V gave up 1 base and J gave up 1 base; unmatched junction bases: 9. The V gene's germline CDR1 is LGHDT and CDR2 YNNKEL (reference sequence). CDR3 bases: TGTGCCAGCAGCCAAGCACCGGGACAGGTGGGTTCCTACGAGCAGTACTTC. As protein: CASSQAPGQVGSYEQYF.

The chain joins TRBV3-1 (or the pseudogene TRBV3-2) to TRBJ2-1; D is possibly TRBD1 (6 bases). Per germline, CDR1 LGHDT and CDR2 YNNKEL (reference sequence). This CDR3 has 20 amino acids. V was shortened by 1 base and J by 0 bases, with 22 bases between the two germline ends. Here the CDR3 reads CASSQVVGAILLSSYNEQFF. In nucleotides, the CDR3 is TGTGCCAGCAGCCAAGTTGTGGGGGCCATACTCCTGAGCTCCTACAATGAGCAGTTCTTC.

This clone was recorded only once. The chain is built from TRBV5-1 and TRBJ2-7, with TRBD2 matching 9 bases. This CDR3 has 14 residues. V lost 4 bases, J lost 2 bases, and 4 bases stayed unmatched. Germline CDR1 reads SGHRS; CDR2 reads YFSETQ. The CDR3 here is CASSRASGTYEQYF. The CDR3 DNA sequence: TGCGCCAGCAGCAGGGCTAGCGGGACCTACGAGCAGTACTTC.

The V gene is TRBV19, the J gene TRBJ1-2, with D possibly being TRBD1 (6 bases). The V end was cut by 4 bases, the J end by 8 bases, with 14 bases between. Germline V gene data show CDR1 as LNHDA and CDR2 as SQIVND (reference sequence). There are 13 residues in the CDR3. The CDR3 is CASSSYRDQGYTF. DNA for the CDR3: TGTGCCAGTAGTAGTTACAGGGATCAGGGCTACACCTTC.

The chain couples TRBV7-2 to TRBJ2-3; the match to TRBD2 covers 12 bases. This CDR3 is 16 amino acids long. The V gene end was trimmed by 5 bases and the J gene end by 4 bases; junction bases not matched to a gene: 7. The germline V gene encodes CDR1 SGHTA and CDR2 FQGNSA. CDR3 region: CASSVASGRAADTQYF. The DNA of the CDR3 is TGTGCCAGCAGCGTTGCTAGCGGGAGGGCCGCAGATACGCAGTATTTT.

V usage is TRBV7-9 and J usage is TRBJ2-7; perhaps TRBD1 as D (6 bases). Trimming took off 5 bases at V and 3 bases at J, with 17 bases between the two ends. CDR1 is SEHNR, CDR2 FQNEAQ, per germline (reference sequence). This CDR3 comprises 15 residues. The DNA for the CDR3 is TGTGCCAGCAGCCCCAGGGACACCACGATCTACGAGCAGTACTTC. Translation: CASSPRDTTIYEQYF.

The chain is built from TRBV9 and TRBJ2-5; the match to TRBD2 covers 7 bases. The CDR3 extends over 15 amino acids. V shed 3 bases and J 2 bases; nucleotides not matched to a gene: 7. Germline values: CDR1 SGDLS, CDR2 YYNGEE. Here the CDR3 DNA reads TGTGCCAGCAGCGACGGGCGGGGGAATCAAGAGACCCAGTACTTC. Translating it yields CASSDGRGNQETQYF.

This chain uses TRBV2 with TRBJ2-1; TRBD2 aligns across 12 bases. Germline CDR1 reads SNHLY; CDR2 reads FYNNEI. The CDR3 spans 13 residues. The trim removed 7 bases at V and 15 bases at J, leaving 10 bases unmatched. CDR3 in amino acids: CASTPTSGGPRFF. Here the CDR3 DNA reads TGTGCCAGCACTCCGACTAGCGGGGGCCCCCGGTTCTTC.

The chain has TRBV28 and TRBJ1-1, with D unclear. The CDR3 length is 11 residues. CDR1 is MDHEN, CDR2 SYDVKM, per germline. V was trimmed by 7 bases and J by 0 bases, leaving 3 bases between them. CDR3 protein: CASTLNTEAFF. The CDR3, as DNA: TGTGCCAGCACTTTGAACACTGAAGCTTTCTTT.